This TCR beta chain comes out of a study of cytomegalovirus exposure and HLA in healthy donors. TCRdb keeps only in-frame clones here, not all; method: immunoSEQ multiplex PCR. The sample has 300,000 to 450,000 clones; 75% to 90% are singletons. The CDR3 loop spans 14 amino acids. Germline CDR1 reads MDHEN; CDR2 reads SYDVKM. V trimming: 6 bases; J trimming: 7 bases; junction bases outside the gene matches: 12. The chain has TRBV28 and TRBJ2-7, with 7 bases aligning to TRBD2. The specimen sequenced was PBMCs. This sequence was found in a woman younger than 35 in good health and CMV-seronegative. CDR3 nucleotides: TGTGCCAGCAGCGACCCTTCCGCCGGGGGGGAGCAGTACTTC. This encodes CASSDPSAGGEQYF. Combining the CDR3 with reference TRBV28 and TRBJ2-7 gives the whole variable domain DVKVTQSSRYLVKRTGEKVFLECVQDMDHENMFWYRQDPGLGLRLIYFSYDVKMKEKGDIPEGYSVSREKKERFSLILESASTNQTSMYLCASSDPSAGGEQYFGPGTRLTVT.